Below, 26 T cell receptor beta chains from the same sample are listed, as sequenced in a study of tumor and adjacent non-tumor tissue in lung cancer. Three rounds of nested PCR, following a modified ARM-PCR protocol, produced the TCRbeta library. Via MiXCR, TCRdb re-called the multiplex PCR reads, giving one row per CDR3 protein. The data show more than 75,000 distinct CDR3 sequences, less than 85% seen once. The template was RNA from unsorted bulk tissue. More than 3 cm separated this lung sample from the edge of the tumor. The sequencing input was distant non-tumor lung tissue. All receptors come from a man aged 55-75 years with small cell lung cancer.

On this clonotype: A much larger clone differs by one base, so this may be a read error. This chain joins TRBV20-1 and TRBJ1-5; TRBD1 agrees at 11 bases. V was pared by 0 bases and J by 5 bases, with 6 bases of the junction left unmatched. The V gene's germline CDR1 is DFQATT and CDR2 SNEGSKA (reference sequence). The CDR3 runs to 16 residues. The CDR3 region has the DNA TGCAGTGCTAGAGATTCCGGGACAGGGGGTTATCAGCCCCAGCATTTT. This codes for CSARDSGTGGYQPQHF.

Concerning this clonotype: One end of the junction fails to match germline, which may point to a read error. The chain links TRBV29-1 to TRBJ2-7; D remains unclear. Germline V gene data show CDR1 as SQVTM and CDR2 as ANQGSEA. The CDR3 totals 11 residues. This chain's CDR3 is CSLEEGCEQYF. CDR3 DNA sequence: TGTAGCCTTGAAGAAGGTTGCGAGCAGTACTTC.

Details on this clonotype: The conserved phenylalanine or tryptophan is not found at the CDR3 terminus, so this likely reflects a read error. The CDR3 region is CASSLWQILINTRELFL. Written as DNA, the CDR3 is TGTGCCAGCAGTTTATGGCAGATCCTTATTAACACTAGGGAGCTGTTTCTT. This rearrangement joins TRBV12-3 or TRBV12-4 to TRBJ2-2; D is uncertain. The CDR3 has 17 amino acids. V lost 2 bases and J lost 9, with 22 bases in between.

On this clonotype: Its ends do not fully match the called genes, so a read error is possible. The J gene is TRBJ2-2, the V gene TRBV7-8; a possible D gene is TRBD1 (6 bases). The germline gives CDR1 SGHVS, CDR2 FQNEAQ. The CDR3 covers 14 residues. The CDR3 nucleotides read TGTACCAGGAGCGTGCGACAGGAAACCGGGGAGCTGTTTTTT. Translation gives CTRSVRQETGELFF.

The chain has TRBV11-2 and TRBJ2-7, with TRBD2 as a possible D gene (6 bases). Per germline, CDR1 SGHAT and CDR2 FQNNGV. This CDR3 region has 19 residues. The CDR3 here is CATSFRASARASLYNEQYV. CDR3 DNA sequence: TGTGCCACCAGCTTTAGGGCTAGCGCGAGGGCGAGCCTTTACAACGAGCAGTACGTC.

This clonotype was observed a single time. Because it lacks the conserved phenylalanine or tryptophan at the end, this CDR3 is likely a read error. The CDR3 sequence is CASSTGASSSNEQYL. CDR3 nucleotides: TGTGCCAGCAGTACAGGGGCCTCGAGCTCCAACGAGCAGTACTTA. The rearrangement links TRBV6-1 to TRBJ2-7; 7 positions agree with TRBD1. This CDR3 comprises 15 residues. Germline V lookup: CDR1 MNHNS, CDR2 SASEGT.

The chain employs TRBV11-2 and TRBJ1-1, with no clear D. The CDR3 is 13 amino acids. The germline V gene has CDR1 SGHAT and CDR2 FQNNGV. The DNA of the CDR3 is TGTGGCAACAGCCAGAACAGAAACACTGAAGCTTTCTTT. Its protein is CGNSQNRNTEAFF.

In regard to this clonotype: This CDR3 fails to terminate in the conserved phenylalanine or tryptophan, so it likely reflects a read error. This sequence joins TRBV29-1 and TRBJ2-1, with D tentatively TRBD2 (6 bases). Germline loops: CDR1 SQVTM, CDR2 ANQGSEA. Trimming removed 1 base at V and 7 bases at J, with 11 bases between. CDR3 length: 13 residues. CDR3 DNA: TGCAGCGTTGAAGGACTCGCGGGGAATGAGCAGTTCTCC. This translates into CSVEGLAGNEQFS.

On this clonotype itself: Because the CDR3 is missing its conserved closing phenylalanine or tryptophan, this is likely a read error. The chain has TRBV11-1 and TRBJ2-1; D is unresolved. The CDR3 is 15 residues long. Germline CDR1 SGHAT, CDR2 FQDESV (reference sequence). This chain's CDR3 is CVSSSERTTYNEQFI. CDR3 coding DNA: TGTGTCAGCAGCTCAGAGAGGACGACCTACAATGAGCAGTTCATC.

In regard to this clonotype: This may arise from a read error, as a much more abundant clone is one base away. This chain uses TRBV5-1 with TRBJ2-7; D unclear. The V gene's germline CDR1 is SGHRS and CDR2 YFSETQ. Trimming removed 3 bases at V and 3 bases at J, with 13 bases between. The CDR3 consists of 14 residues. The CDR3 loop reads CASSSKESLYEQYF. Written as DNA, the CDR3 is TGCGCCAGCAGCTCGAAGGAGTCCCTCTACGAGCAGTACTTC.

Ten or more counts support this clonotype. This chain links TRBV10-3 with TRBJ2-5; tentatively, D is TRBD2 (6 bases). From germline, CDR1 is ENHRY and CDR2 SYGVKD. The ends were cut back, 2 bases at V and 5 bases at J, with 15 bases in the middle. CDR3 length: 15 residues. The CDR3 nucleotides read TGTGCCATCAGTGAGGGAGGGGCCGTAAGGGAGACCCAGTACTTC. This encodes CAISEGGAVRETQYF.

Regarding this clonotype: Compared with germline, one end of the junction differs, possibly owing to a read error. J is TRBJ2-1 and V is TRBV10-3; tentatively, D is TRBD2 (5 bases). This CDR3 is 16 amino acids long. The germline V gene has CDR1 ENHRY and CDR2 SYGVKD. The CDR3 is CAISDSYSRAANGQLF. The DNA for the CDR3 is TGTGCCATCAGTGATTCATACAGTCGAGCGGCCAATGGGCAGCTCTTC.

The CDR3 DNA follows: TGTGCCAGCAGTGACCGAGGCATGGGACCAAGTTGGGAGCTGTTTTTT. Translation: CASSDRGMGPSWELFF. The chain uses TRBV6-1 and TRBJ2-2; D could derive from TRBD1 or TRBD2 (5 bases each). V lost 3 bases and J 9 bases, leaving 20 bases between the germline ends. This CDR3 is 16 amino acids long. Germline CDR1 and CDR2: MNHNS and SASEGT.

Of note for this clonotype: The junction differs from germline at one of its ends, possibly a read error. The rearrangement uses TRBV29-1 and TRBJ2-6; D is ambiguous. This CDR3 region has 13 residues. CDR1 and CDR2 from the germline V gene are SQVTM and ANQGSEA. The CDR3 nucleotides are TGCAGTGCCGACATCTCTGGGGTCAACGACCTGACTTTC. This translates into CSADISGVNDLTF.

Comment on this clonotype: This CDR3 is missing its conserved last phenylalanine or tryptophan, likely due to a read error. The rearrangement uses TRBV24-1 and TRBJ2-2; D is unresolved. The V gene lost 9 bases and the J gene lost 3 bases, with 10 bases spanning the gap. The CDR3 contains 13 residues. Per the germline V gene, CDR1 is KGHDR and CDR2 is SFDVKD. The CDR3 DNA is TGTGCCACCGGTGTTCCGGACACCGGGGAGCTGTTTTCT. It codes for CATGVPDTGELFS.

This clonotype is a singleton in its sample. J is TRBJ1-1 and V is TRBV6-6, with a weak D call TRBD1 (6 bases). V lost 4 bases, J lost 11 bases, and 20 bases lay in between. The germline gives CDR1 MNHNY, CDR2 SVGAGI (reference sequence). CDR3 length equals 14 residues. DNA of the CDR3: TGTGCCAGCAGTTTCTACGGACAGAGGGCAGATGCTTTCTTT. Its protein is CASSFYGQRADAFF.

Of note for this clonotype: The junction departs from the called germline gene at one end, perhaps through a read error. J is TRBJ2-3 and V is TRBV12-3 or TRBV12-4, with D perhaps matching TRBD1 (5 bases). The CDR3 extends over 13 amino acids. CDR3 in amino acids: CASSFGAGDTQYF. In DNA, the CDR3 is TGTGCCAGTAGTTTTGGGGCTGGAGATACGCAGTATTTT.

This clonotype was counted once. This chain connects TRBV6-5 to TRBJ2-4; TRBD2 is a possible D gene (5 bases). The germline V gene has CDR1 MNHEY and CDR2 SVGAGI. V was cut by 4 bases and J by 2 bases, with 15 bases left in between. This CDR3 region has 16 residues. The CDR3 bases are TGTGCCAGCAGTTCCCACGTATCGGGGTCCAAAAACATTCAGTACTTC. Encoded protein: CASSSHVSGSKNIQYF.

Of note for this clonotype: The CDR3 end shows no conserved phenylalanine or tryptophan, and so a read error is likely. The J gene is TRBJ2-2, the V gene TRBV12-3 or TRBV12-4, with 7 bases identical to TRBD2. The CDR3 spans 15 residues. Trimming cost V 11 bases and J 13 bases; bases outside gene matches: 22. The CDR3 reads CAALAGPSGAQGLFS. CDR3 coding DNA: TGTGCCGCGTTAGCCGGGCCCAGCGGGGCCCAGGGGCTGTTTTCT.

In the case of this clonotype: Mismatch with germline at one junction end may stem from a read error. This chain joins TRBV30 and TRBJ2-2; TRBD2 might be the D (5 bases). This CDR3 has 13 residues. Per germline, CDR1 GTSNPN and CDR2 SVGIG (reference sequence). The CDR3 is CAWSAKYTGELFF. The CDR3 coding sequence is TGTGCCTGGAGCGCCAAGTACACCGGGGAACTGTTTTTT.

Regarding this clonotype: At one boundary the junction diverges from the germline segment, which might be a read error. V is TRBV12-3 or TRBV12-4 and J is TRBJ2-1, with no clear D. The CDR3 length is 13 residues. The CDR3 DNA is TGTGCCAGCAGTTTCTCGATTACCAATGAGCAGGTCTTC. Its translation is CASSFSITNEQVF.

This clonotype was seen only once. A much larger clone differs from this one at a single base, so this may be a read error. The V call is TRBV24-1, the J call TRBJ2-2; no clear D. With 3 bases removed from V and 7 bases from J, the gap between germline ends came to 8 bases. The CDR3 has 13 residues. Per the germline V gene, CDR1 is KGHDR and CDR2 is SFDVKD. The CDR3 DNA sequence: TGTGCCACCAGTGATCCCTGGGACGGGGAGCTGTTTTTT. It specifies CATSDPWDGELFF.

Details on this clonotype: The junction differs from germline at one of its ends, possibly a read error. V is TRBV20-1 and J is TRBJ1-1; tentative D call: TRBD1 (5 bases). The CDR3 is 13 residues long. The V gene's germline CDR1 is DFQATT and CDR2 SNEGSKA (reference sequence). The CDR3 reads CSAKGVMNTAAVF. As DNA, the CDR3 is TGCAGTGCCAAAGGGGTTATGAACACTGCAGCTGTCTTT.

A remark on this clonotype: A read error may account for a junction end that differs from germline. The chain links TRBV6-1 to TRBJ2-3; D perhaps matches TRBD1 (5 bases). The end of the DNA fits TRBJ1-5 better, so the J call may be wrong. This CDR3 is built from 18 residues. Germline V gene data show CDR1 as MNHNS and CDR2 as SASEGT. The CDR3 here is CASSSLEAGLLGSEQQHF. For the CDR3, the DNA is TGCGCCAGCAGCTCCCTAGAGGCGGGACTCTTGGGCTCGGAGCAGCAGCATTTT.

The sample holds a few counts of this clonotype. Germline and junction disagree at one end, which may indicate a read error. The CDR3 sequence is CASCETDQGEQFF. The CDR3 nucleotides read TGTGCCAGCTGCGAGACTGATCAGGGTGAGCAGTTCTTC. This chain uses TRBV10-2 with TRBJ2-1; D may be TRBD1 (5 bases). CDR1 and CDR2 from the germline V gene are WSHSY and SAAADI. This CDR3 spans 13 amino acids.

This clonotype came up many times. This CDR3 reads CASRRTGQAQPQHF. DNA of the CDR3: TGTGCCAGCAGGCGGACAGGACAGGCTCAGCCCCAGCATTTT. The chain couples TRBV6-5 to TRBJ1-5; 7 nucleotides align to TRBD1. The J segment lost 6 bases and the V segment lost 6 bases, leaving 8 bases of the junction unmatched. The CDR3 runs 14 residues. Germline V gives CDR1 MNHEY, CDR2 SVGAGI.